This TCR beta chain originates from a study of Graves' ophthalmopathy and Graves' hyperthyroidism (dated by TCRdb to 2016 to 2018). At the level of the whole study: Peripheral blood samples were taken at the time of initial diagnosis, before any treatment was given. TCR beta repertoire signatures were used to distinguish Graves' ophthalmopathy from Graves' hyperthyroidism and to predict progression to ophthalmopathy. In total, approximately 130 blood samples were TCR-sequenced: 40 to 45 ophthalmopathy, around 75 hyperthyroidism and roughly 17 hyperthyroidism-to-ophthalmopathy patients. To explore V-J signatures distinguishing ophthalmopathy from hyperthyroidism, a discovery set of around 97 patients (43 ophthalmopathy, 57 stable hyperthyroidism) was enrolled. For independent validation, a separate cohort was made up of approximately 19 hyperthyroidism patients plus 17 patients who later progressed from hyperthyroidism to ophthalmopathy. In roughly 6 hyperthyroidism patients, T-cell repertoires of thyroid tissue and blood were compared. Following sampling, methimazole starting at 30 mg daily was administered to hyperthyroidism patients, and high-dose intravenous methylprednisolone was administered to ophthalmopathy patients. Study-wide findings and limitations: Most expanded thyroid clonotypes with frequency above 0.001 were also detected in blood, suggesting blood repertoires may reflect the thyroid immune response. No statistical method was used to set the sample size in advance, and the investigators knew which group each participant was assigned to. In validation, the model predicted ophthalmopathy progression with about 71% sensitivity and 72.22% specificity; 12 predicted patients were CT-confirmed with GO in a median of approximately 6.5 months. In cross-validation, the 13-signature model distinguished ophthalmopathy from stable hyperthyroidism with around 90% sensitivity and around 84% specificity, while in the test set the corresponding values were 80% and 75%.

The CDR3 contains 17 residues, cysteine and phenylalanine counted. Only CDR3 DNA is held: 51 bases, read in frame from base 1. CDR1 and CDR2 are read off the germline V gene as KGHDR and SFDVKD. V ends up 4 bases short and J 1 base short, with an unmatched junction base count of 7. This clonotype was recorded many times. The specificity of this receptor is unknown. The input lacks base qualities; no much larger clone sits a single base away. Ophthalmopathy patients had moderately to severely active disease, Clinical Activity Score of at least 3, NOSPECS grade of at least 4, and disease duration under 3 months. Patients with other autoimmune diseases, uncontrolled infections, pregnancy or lactation were excluded. Diagnosis was based on clinical symptoms, serum thyroxine, TRAb, thyroid ultrasound and orbital computed tomography. PBMCs were isolated from about 10 ml of fresh peripheral blood by Ficoll-Paque density gradient centrifugation. Trizol reagent was used to extract the total RNA, and its quality was then checked on an Agilent 2100 Bioanalyzer.

For repertoire sequencing, the TCR beta CDR3 regions were amplified from RNA transcripts. The first round was an RT-PCR using HTBI primers with the Qiagen OneStep RT-PCR kit, and this first round was followed by a second-round multiplex PCR, then size selection and purification. Libraries were sequenced on an Illumina HiSeq2000 using paired-end 100 bp reads. As for the authors' bioinformatics: Reads were processed with SOAPnuke, discarding reads with adapters, uncalled bases, mean Phred below 15, or no exact constant-primer or identifier match. COPE v1.2.5 was used to merge high-quality paired reads. Unique nucleotide sequences were defined as clonotypes and aligned to IMGT TRB V, D and J references using MiTCR v1.1. The analysis was limited to V-J combinations with a frequency above 0.0001, which together covered over 98% of repertoires. A TCR clonal expansion and chaos score per V-J combination was defined as the ratio of F50 clonal expansion to chaos observed in the TCRdist matrix. Welch's t-statistics and random forest were used to reduce features to about a dozen V-J combinations, which were fed into a naive Bayes classifier. The Morisita-Horn index was used to measure how similar the thyroid and blood repertoires were. TCRdb reprocessed the public reads (quality trimming at Q25 with fastp, clone calling with MiXCR) and kept in-frame beta chains. Under each unique CDR3 protein, matching rows form one entry showing the most common genes and DNA. TCRdb assigned the V and J calls; the authors' analysis was not used. Present in this sample are under 350,000 distinct CDR3 sequences, roughly 17% of which were seen just once. The top ten constitute roughly an eighth of the sample.

The rearrangement combines TRBV24-1 with TRBJ2-3, and TRBD2 aligns with 10 junction nucleotides. This clonotype was sampled from an adult man with Graves' ophthalmopathy. Sequences were obtained from peripheral blood. The CDR3 protein is CATSDRPTSGGTDTQYF. The bases are TGTGCCACCAGTGACCGACCCACTAGCGGGGGCACAGATACGCAGTATTTT.